One sample yielded the 17 T cell receptor beta chains listed below, sequenced in a study of T cell responses to AZD1222 COVID-19 vaccine. Profiling relied on immunoSEQ multiplex PCR, and the TCRdb table lists in-frame clones only, not all of them. The repertoire includes around 100,000 clones, more than 65% of them detected once, and about 9.7% sits in the top ten. The sequenced sample was peripheral blood, obtained on day 0 of AZD1222 vaccination. Receptors originate from an adult in good health.

This clone has just one count. The V call is TRBV6-1, the J call TRBJ1-2, with D unresolved. CDR3 size: 11 residues. Germline V lookup: CDR1 MNHNS, CDR2 SASEGT. V shed 7 bases and J shed 8 bases, with 11 bases lying between them. CDR3: CASTPAQGYTF. The CDR3 bases are TGTGCCAGCACCCCCGCCCAAGGCTACACCTTC.

This chain links TRBV6-5 with TRBJ2-7; no clear D gene. From germline, CDR1 is MNHEY and CDR2 SVGAGI. The CDR3 is 14 amino acids. V dropped 2 bases and J dropped 2 bases, with 10 bases sitting between them. The CDR3 bases are TGTGCCAGCAGTTACGGGCCCTCGCCCTACGAGCAGTACTTC. Its protein is CASSYGPSPYEQYF.

The V gene is TRBV10-3, the J gene TRBJ2-7; a possible D gene is TRBD1 (6 bases). The CDR3 length is 12 residues. CDR1 ENHRY and CDR2 SYGVKD come from the germline V gene. Trimming removed 5 bases at V and 5 bases at J, with 10 bases between. CDR3 sequence: CAISQGIDEQYF. Here the CDR3 DNA reads TGTGCCATCAGTCAGGGGATCGACGAGCAGTACTTC.

The V call is TRBV5-1, the J call TRBJ1-2, with D unresolved. The CDR3 spans 13 residues. V was cut by 4 bases and J by 0 bases, with 7 bases left in between. CDR1 SGHRS and CDR2 YFSETQ come from the germline V gene. The DNA for the CDR3 is TGCGCCAGCAGCGAAACTTCTAACTATGGCTACACCTTC. Amino acids: CASSETSNYGYTF. The whole variable domain, remainder taken from reference TRBV5-1 and TRBJ1-2, is KAGVTQTPRYLIKTRGQQVTLSCSPISGHRSVSWYQQTPGQGLQFLFEYFSETQRNKGNFPGRFSGRQFSNSRSEMNVSTLELGDSALYLCASSETSNYGYTFGSGTRLTVV.

The V call is TRBV5-1, the J call TRBJ2-1; 8 nucleotides align to TRBD2. Germline-derived CDR1 and CDR2 are SGHRS and YFSETQ. The V gene end was trimmed by 4 bases and the J gene end by 0 bases; junction bases not matched to a gene: 6. The CDR3 totals 16 residues. The DNA for the CDR3 is TGCGCCAGCAGCCCTACCAGCGGGAGCTCCTACAATGAGCAGTTCTTC. Encoded protein: CASSPTSGSSYNEQFF.

The chain couples TRBV28 to TRBJ2-3, with D possibly matching TRBD1 (5 bases). CDR1 and CDR2 from the germline V gene are MDHEN and SYDVKM. The CDR3 covers 15 residues. The germline V and J ends were trimmed by 3 bases and 2 bases, with 12 bases remaining between them. The CDR3 sequence is CASSFGAASTDTQYF. The CDR3, as DNA: TGTGCCAGCAGTTTTGGGGCCGCCTCCACAGATACGCAGTATTTT.

This sequence joins TRBV28 and TRBJ1-1, with TRBD1 as a possible D gene (5 bases). The CDR3 has 13 amino acids. With 6 bases removed from V and 2 bases from J, the gap between germline ends came to 10 bases. Germline-derived CDR1 and CDR2 are MDHEN and SYDVKM. CDR3 amino acids: CASRTGTNTEAFF. DNA for the CDR3: TGTGCCAGCAGAACAGGCACCAACACTGAAGCTTTCTTT.

V gene TRBV4-1 combines with J gene TRBJ1-2, with TRBD1 as a possible D gene (5 bases). The CDR3 covers 15 residues. The V end lost 1 base, the J end lost 0 bases, and 9 bases lay between the germline ends. The V gene's germline CDR1 is MGHRA and CDR2 YSYEKL. The CDR3 bases are TGCGCCAGCAGCCAAGGGCAGGGAACTAACTATGGCTACACCTTC. This gives the protein CASSQGQGTNYGYTF.

The chain employs TRBV7-9 and TRBJ2-7, with TRBD1 matching over 7 bases. CDR3 length equals 14 residues. V was clipped by 5 bases and J by 5 bases; unmatched bases: 9. Per the germline V gene, CDR1 is SEHNR and CDR2 is FQNEAQ (reference sequence). The CDR3 spells CASSPGQKLDEQYF. For the CDR3, the DNA is TGTGCCAGCAGCCCGGGACAGAAACTGGACGAGCAGTACTTC.

V and J are TRBV5-1 and TRBJ2-1; D might be TRBD1 (6 bases). The CDR3 has 15 residues. The V gene lost 2 bases and the J gene lost 1 base, with 10 bases spanning the gap. Germline V gene data show CDR1 as SGHRS and CDR2 as YFSETQ. CDR3 region: CASSFAQGSYNEQFF. The CDR3 DNA is TGCGCCAGCAGCTTCGCGCAGGGGTCCTACAATGAGCAGTTCTTC.

Only one count was recorded for this clone. The rearrangement joins TRBV7-9 to TRBJ1-5; D is undetermined. Germline CDR1 is SEHNR and CDR2 is FQNEAQ (reference sequence). The CDR3 sequence is 14 residues long. The V and J ends lost 3 bases and 0 bases respectively, with 6 bases between them. DNA of the CDR3: TGTGCCAGCAGCTTGTCAGCTAGCAATCAGCCCCAGCATTTT. It yields the protein CASSLSASNQPQHF.

The J gene is TRBJ2-4, the V gene TRBV6-1, with unresolved D. V shed 1 base and J shed 0 bases, with 10 bases lying between them. The length of the CDR3 is 16 residues. Germline-derived CDR1 and CDR2 are MNHNS and SASEGT. CDR3 nucleotides: TGTGCCAGCAGTGAAGGTTTGGGCCTAGCCAAAAACATTCAGTACTTC. Amino acids: CASSEGLGLAKNIQYF.

The chain links TRBV28 to TRBJ2-7; maybe TRBD1 (5 bases). The length of the CDR3 is 12 residues. V lost 3 bases and J 4 bases, leaving 7 bases between the germline ends. Germline V gene data show CDR1 as MDHEN and CDR2 as SYDVKM. CDR3: CASSLDMYEQYF. The DNA of the CDR3 is TGTGCCAGCAGTTTGGACATGTACGAGCAGTACTTC.

The CDR3 region is CSAWDRGSFF. CDR3 in DNA: TGCAGTGCTTGGGACAGGGGGAGTTTTTTT. This chain connects TRBV20-1 to TRBJ1-4; 11 bases map to TRBD1. V lost 5 bases to trimming and J lost 17 bases; unmatched junction nucleotides: 4. CDR1 is DFQATT and CDR2 is SNEGSKA in the germline V gene (reference sequence). This CDR3 is built from 10 residues.

This chain uses TRBV5-1 with TRBJ1-1; D perhaps matches TRBD1 (6 bases). The CDR3 totals 15 residues. Germline V gene data show CDR1 as SGHRS and CDR2 as YFSETQ. The V end lost 4 bases, the J end lost 7 bases, and 20 bases lay between the germline ends. CDR3 residues: CASSHGTPTASEAFF. CDR3 nucleotide sequence: TGCGCCAGCAGCCACGGGACACCGACCGCTAGTGAAGCTTTCTTT.

V usage is TRBV5-6 and J usage is TRBJ2-3; D is perhaps TRBD2 (5 bases). Germline V gene lookup returns CDR1 SGHDT and CDR2 YYEEEE. This CDR3 contains 12 residues. Trimming took 9 bases from V and 3 from J, leaving 11 bases between them. The CDR3 loop reads CATKGRTDTQYF. CDR3 coding DNA: TGTGCCACCAAAGGGAGAACAGATACGCAGTATTTT.

The chain employs TRBV3-1 (or the pseudogene TRBV3-2) and TRBJ1-1; no clear D. Trimming stripped 5 bases from V and 1 base from J, with 8 bases between. The germline V gene encodes CDR1 LGHDT and CDR2 YNNKEL (reference sequence). This CDR3 is built from 13 residues. This CDR3 is CASSAPWNTEAFF. The CDR3 nucleotides are TGTGCCAGCAGCGCTCCCTGGAACACTGAAGCTTTCTTT.